This TCR beta chain was identified during a study of blood T cell repertoires in COVID-19. The method was immunoSEQ multiplex PCR; TCRdb's version includes in-frame clones alone and lacks a portion of them. This table has about 290,000 clones, around 86% appearing once. The CDR3 contains 17 residues. V was pared by 0 bases and J by 4 bases, with 11 bases of the junction left unmatched. Per germline, CDR1 SGDLS and CDR2 YYNGEE. The chain has TRBV9 and TRBJ2-5; 8 nucleotides agree with TRBD1. Input material: PBMCs or T cells enriched from blood (not recorded which). The clonotype comes from a woman aged 40 to 55 who had recovered from COVID-19. The DNA of the CDR3 is TGTGCCAGCAGCGTAGCCGGGGGTTCAGGGGGCGGAGAGACCCAGTACTTC. This encodes CASSVAGGSGGGETQYF.